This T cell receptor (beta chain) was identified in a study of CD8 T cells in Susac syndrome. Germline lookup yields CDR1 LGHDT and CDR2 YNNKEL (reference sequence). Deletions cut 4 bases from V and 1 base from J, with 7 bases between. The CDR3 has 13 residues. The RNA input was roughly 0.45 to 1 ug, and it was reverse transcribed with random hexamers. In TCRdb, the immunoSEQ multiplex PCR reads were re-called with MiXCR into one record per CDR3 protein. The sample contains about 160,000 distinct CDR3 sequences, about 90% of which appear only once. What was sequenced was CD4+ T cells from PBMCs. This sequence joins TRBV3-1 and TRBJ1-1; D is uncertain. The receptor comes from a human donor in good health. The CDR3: CASSRLENTEAFF. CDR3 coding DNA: TGTGCCAGCAGCCGTCTGGAGAACACTGAAGCTTTCTTT.